The rows below give T cell receptor beta chains drawn from one sample of a study of blood T cells in healthy people across ages. TCRdb re-derived calls from the 5' RACE reads in MiXCR, one entry per CDR3 protein. Of under 2,000,000 distinct CDR3 sequences detected, roughly 52% appear once; the ten largest clones hold less than 2.5%. The source material was blood. These receptors were collected from a woman in her 40s in good health. Each CDR3 is given with its conserved first and last residue. D genes are given only for firm matches. The listing skips clone size in some rows; elsewhere it reads once, few, many or a size class.

abundance	v_gene	d_gene	j_gene	CDR3nt	CDR3aa
.	TRBV20-1	.	TRBJ1-1	TGCAGTGCTAGAGATCGCGAGGGACCGAACACTGAAGTTTTCTTT	CSARDREGPNTEVFF
.	TRBV4-2	TRBD2	TRBJ2-3	TGTGCCAGCAGCCAAGGGCGGGGGGGCTCTATTAGCACAGATACGCAGTATTTT	CASSQGRGGSISTDTQYF
.	TRBV20-1	.	TRBJ2-5	TGCAGTGCTATACTCCGGACGCTACAAGGGACCCAGTACTTC	CSAILRTLQGTQYF
.	TRBV6-2/TRBV6-3	.	TRBJ2-7	TGTGCCAGCAGGGAGACTCATGCGGGCTCCTACGAGCAGTACTTC	CASRETHAGSYEQYF
few	TRBV25-1	.	TRBJ2-1	TGTGCCAGCAGTGATGGCAGTACGATCGAAATTACCAATGAGCAGTTCTTC	CASSDGSTIEITNEQFF
.	TRBV5-1	TRBD1	TRBJ2-3	TGCGCCAGCAGATCTGGACAGGGGAGCCCAGATACGCAGTATTTT	CASRSGQGSPDTQYF
once	TRBV20-1	TRBD2	TRBJ2-3	TGCAGTGCTTCGGGACTAGCGGACCCCACAGATACGCAGTATTTT	CSASGLADPTDTQYF
few	TRBV7-2	.	TRBJ2-1	TGTGCCAGCAGCTTTGGGGACCGAACTACAGGGGAGCAGTTCTTC	CASSFGDRTTGEQFF
.	TRBV7-2	.	TRBJ2-5	TGTGCCAGCAGCCCAGATCACGACCCGATACAGACCCAGTACTTC	CASSPDHDPIQTQYF
.	TRBV7-2	.	TRBJ2-7	TGTGCCAGCCGGGGTACAGGCGAGCAGTACTTC	CASRGTGEQYF
.	TRBV9	.	TRBJ1-1	TGTGCCAGCAGCGTTGGGGCTACTGAAGCTTTCTTT	CASSVGATEAFF
.	TRBV6-5	.	TRBJ2-3	TGTGCCAGCAGACCTGGACTCCTGATATCAGATACGCAGTATTTT	CASRPGLLISDTQYF
.	TRBV27	TRBD2	TRBJ2-7	TGTGCCAGCAGTTTAGGGGCCACTCGAGCGGGGGCCGCCTCAGGAACCCAGTACTTC	CASSLGATRAGAASGTQYF
.	TRBV20-1	.	TRBJ1-4	TGCAGTGCTTCCGGGACGGGAGAAAAACTGTTTTTT	CSASGTGEKLFF
few	TRBV29-1	.	TRBJ2-5	TGCAGCGTTGAAGATGGGGATCTGGGGACCCAGTACTTC	CSVEDGDLGTQYF
few	TRBV2	.	TRBJ2-5	TGTGCCAGCAGTGAACTCCCGGTCGGGACCCAGTACTTC	CASSELPVGTQYF
.	TRBV28	.	TRBJ1-2	TGTGCCAGCAGTTTAAACATAGCTAACTATGGCTACACCTTC	CASSLNIANYGYTF
.	TRBV7-2	TRBD2	TRBJ2-3	TGTCCCAGCAGCTTGGGGGGGATAGGCACAGATACGCAGTATTTT	CPSSLGGIGTDTQYF
.	TRBV13	TRBD2	TRBJ2-5	TGTGCCGGCAGCCAACCGACTAGCGAAGAGACCCAGTACTTC	CAGSQPTSEETQYF
.	TRBV15	TRBD1	TRBJ1-6	TGTGCCACCAGCAGAGGTCAGGGGGCGCCTAATTCACCCCTCCACTTT	CATSRGQGAPNSPLHF
.	TRBV11-2	.	TRBJ1-4	TGTGCCAGCAGCTTAGAGGGGACTAGTAATGAAAAACTGTTTTTT	CASSLEGTSNEKLFF
.	TRBV7-2	.	TRBJ2-5	TGTGCCAGCAGCCTAAAGATCCCGGGCGAGACCCAGTACTTC	CASSLKIPGETQYF
.	TRBV12-3/TRBV12-4	TRBD2	TRBJ2-7	TGTGCCAGCAGTTTAAGGGCTAGCGGGGGGGCCTACGAGCAGTACTTC	CASSLRASGGAYEQYF
few	TRBV4-2	TRBD2	TRBJ2-1	TGTGCCAGCAGCCAAAGGACTAGCGGGGGAAGTTACAATGAGCAGTTCTTC	CASSQRTSGGSYNEQFF
.	TRBV5-1	TRBD2	TRBJ2-7	TGCGCCAGCAGCTTGGTGGTCGTTGGACTAGCGGGGGACAATGAGCAGTACTTC	CASSLVVVGLAGDNEQYF
.	TRBV7-2	TRBD2	TRBJ2-3	TGTGCCAGCAGCTACCAGCTCTTAGCGGGGGTTGGTACAGATACGCAGTATTTT	CASSYQLLAGVGTDTQYF
.	TRBV11-2	.	TRBJ2-5	TGTGCCAGCAGTTACTCGGGGGCAGGGGGTAGCCAAGAGACCCAGTACTTC	CASSYSGAGGSQETQYF
.	TRBV14	.	TRBJ2-5	TGTGCCAGCAGCCAAGACTCTAAGACCCAGTACTTC	CASSQDSKTQYF
.	TRBV27	TRBD2	TRBJ2-1	TGTGCCAGCAGTCCCTCCGGGGGGGAATCCTACAATGAGCAGTTCTTC	CASSPSGGESYNEQFF
.	TRBV27	.	TRBJ1-1	TGTGCCAGCAGTCCGGGGGCTATCGCTGAAGCTTTCTTT	CASSPGAIAEAFF
.	TRBV7-2	TRBD1	TRBJ1-1	TGTGCCAGCAGCTACGATCTCGTACAGGGGAGGGCTTTCTTT	CASSYDLVQGRAFF
.	TRBV5-1	.	TRBJ2-7	TGCGCCAGCAGCTTGGATATTCCAGCCAGCTCCTACGAGCAGTACTTC	CASSLDIPASSYEQYF
.	TRBV7-8	.	TRBJ1-4	TGTGCCAGCAGCCTAGGGCGTAGGGCAACTAATGAAAAACTGTTTTTT	CASSLGRRATNEKLFF
.	TRBV5-1	.	TRBJ2-3	TGCGCCAGCAGCAACACGGGAGATACGCAGTATTTT	CASSNTGDTQYF
.	TRBV28	TRBD1	TRBJ2-5	TGTGCCAGCATCCGACAGGGATCCAATGAGCAGTACTTC	CASIRQGSNEQYF
few	TRBV20-1	.	TRBJ2-1	TGCAGTGCTAGAGATTCCTCTCGGCAGTACAATGAGCAGTTCTTC	CSARDSSRQYNEQFF